These 12 T cell receptor beta chains originate from one sample sequenced in a study of blood T cell repertoires in COVID-19 (TCRdb year 2020). The library was generated by the immunoSEQ multiplex PCR assay. Entries here come from immuneACCESS through TCRdb and include only in-frame sequences with V and J called. Some clones fail to appear in such tables; in the studies checked, an unresolved V gene covers under half of the shortfall, and the cause of the remainder is unknown. Recorded for this sample are some 130,000 clones; roughly 80% of them occurred a single time. Roughly 11% of the sample rests with the top ten. The sample consisted of peripheral blood. The source of these receptors is a man in his sixties who had recovered from COVID-19.

In DNA, the CDR3 is TGTGCCAGCAGCTTAGATCAGGGTTCACGCGAGCAGTACTTC. It yields the protein CASSLDQGSREQYF. This chain connects TRBV7-2 to TRBJ2-7; D might be TRBD1 (5 bases). V shed 1 base and J shed 6 bases, with 13 bases lying between them. This CDR3 has 14 residues. From germline, CDR1 is SGHTA and CDR2 FQGNSA.

The CDR3 region is CASWDRGTYNSPLHF. The CDR3 bases are TGTGCCAGCTGGGACAGGGGTACCTATAATTCACCCCTCCACTTT. V gene TRBV27 combines with J gene TRBJ1-6, with 10 bases aligning to TRBD1. Germline V gene data show CDR1 as MNHEY and CDR2 as SMNVEV (reference sequence). This CDR3 comprises 15 residues. The J segment lost 2 bases and the V segment lost 8 bases, leaving 3 bases of the junction unmatched.

DNA for the CDR3: TGTGCCAGCAGCTTAGTGGGACTTCCAAAACAAGATACGCAGTATTTT. As protein: CASSLVGLPKQDTQYF. This rearrangement joins TRBV11-2 to TRBJ2-3, with TRBD2 as a possible D gene (6 bases). The CDR3 consists of 16 residues. Trimming pared 1 base from V and 5 bases from J, leaving 16 bases between. Germline CDR1 and CDR2: SGHAT and FQNNGV.

This chain links TRBV24-1 with TRBJ2-3, with TRBD1 matching over 7 bases. Losses at the gene ends were 3 bases for V and 5 bases for J; bases not matched to a gene: 7. Per germline, CDR1 KGHDR and CDR2 SFDVKD. This CDR3 is built from 15 residues. The CDR3 sequence is CATSDLKPGGDTQYF. Here the CDR3 DNA reads TGTGCCACCAGTGATCTTAAACCAGGGGGAGATACGCAGTATTTT.

This chain joins TRBV5-1 and TRBJ1-3; unclear D gene. Germline lookup yields CDR1 SGHRS and CDR2 YFSETQ. The germline V and J ends were trimmed by 3 bases and 1 base, with 14 bases remaining between them. This CDR3 is 16 amino acids long. The CDR3 sequence: CASSSASSNSGNTIYF. The DNA for the CDR3 is TGCGCCAGCAGCTCCGCGAGTAGCAATTCTGGAAACACCATATATTTT.

CDR3 nucleotides: TGCGCCAGCAACCCGGGACAGGTGAACACTGAAGCTTTCTTT. Its protein is CASNPGQVNTEAFF. V gene TRBV5-1 combines with J gene TRBJ1-1; 8 bases are shared with TRBD1. The CDR3 is 14 residues long. Germline CDR1 reads SGHRS; CDR2 reads YFSETQ. Trimming at V came to 6 bases and at J to 0 bases, leaving 4 bases not matched to a gene. The whole variable domain, remainder taken from reference TRBV5-1 and TRBJ1-1, is KAGVTQTPRYLIKTRGQQVTLSCSPISGHRSVSWYQQTPGQGLQFLFEYFSETQRNKGNFPGRFSGRQFSNSRSEMNVSTLELGDSALYLCASNPGQVNTEAFFGQGTRLTVV.

J is TRBJ2-1 and V is TRBV7-3; TRBD2 agrees at 8 bases. There are 15 residues in the CDR3. V was pared by 5 bases and J by 7 bases, with 10 bases of the junction left unmatched. The V gene's germline CDR1 is SGHTA and CDR2 FQGTGA. The DNA of the CDR3 is TGTGCCAGCAGCCCCCGCGGGGGGAGTGGGAATGAGCAGTTCTTC. Residues: CASSPRGGSGNEQFF. The complete variable domain, with remaining parts taken from reference TRBV7-3 and TRBJ2-1, reads GAGVSQTPSNKVTEKGKYVELRCDPISGHTALYWYRQSLGQGPEFLIYFQGTGAADDSGLPNDRFFAVRPEGSVSTLKIQRTERGDSAVYLCASSPRGGSGNEQFFGPGTRLTVL.

V gene TRBV19 combines with J gene TRBJ1-6, with 8 nucleotides matching TRBD1. Germline lookup yields CDR1 LNHDA and CDR2 SQIVND (reference sequence). V was pared by 1 base and J by 0 bases, with 14 bases of the junction left unmatched. The CDR3 consists of 21 residues. The CDR3: CASSIVGIGQGRSSYNSPLHF. In nucleotides, the CDR3 is TGTGCCAGTAGTATAGTAGGGATTGGACAGGGAAGAAGCTCCTATAATTCACCCCTCCACTTT.

The V and J genes are TRBV28 and TRBJ1-2; 12 positions agree with TRBD1. V lost 6 bases, J lost 8 bases, and 7 bases stayed unmatched. CDR1 MDHEN and CDR2 SYDVKM come from the germline V gene. This CDR3 has 14 residues. CDR3 amino acids: CASSQGTGGYGYTF. The CDR3 nucleotides are TGTGCCAGCAGCCAGGGGACAGGGGGCTACGGCTACACCTTC.

The chain employs TRBV7-2 and TRBJ2-3, with D possibly being TRBD2 (7 bases). V shed 0 bases and J shed 3 bases, with 13 bases lying between them. Per germline, CDR1 SGHTA and CDR2 FQGNSA. CDR3 length: 16 residues. The CDR3 nucleotides are TGTGCCAGCAGCTTAGCGGGGGGGCCAACGACAGATACGCAGTATTTT. It translates to CASSLAGGPTTDTQYF.

The V call is TRBV28, the J call TRBJ2-1, with D maybe TRBD2 (6 bases). Between the trimmed V and J ends, which lost 5 bases and 2 bases, there was a span of 13 bases. CDR1 MDHEN and CDR2 SYDVKM come from the germline V gene. CDR3 length: 15 residues. The CDR3: CASSMGLAAYNEQFF. CDR3 in DNA: TGTGCCAGCAGTATGGGGTTAGCGGCCTACAATGAGCAGTTCTTC.

The rearrangement uses TRBV7-8 and TRBJ1-1, with 7 bases fitting TRBD1. The junction had 7 bases not matched to a gene; V was cut back by 3 bases and J by 0 bases. The CDR3 is 16 amino acids. Germline loops: CDR1 SGHVS, CDR2 FQNEAQ. In DNA form, the CDR3 reads TGTGCCAGCAGCTTTAGACAGGGCAGCATGAACACTGAAGCTTTCTTT. This encodes CASSFRQGSMNTEAFF.